The present T cell receptor (beta chain) was sequenced within a study of cytomegalovirus exposure and HLA in healthy donors (dated by TCRdb to about 2017). For context, the study as a whole: According to an earlier analysis of 550 to 750 of the donors, 150 million to 200 million T cells yielded 120 million or so unique TCR beta sequences and approximately 280 Gb of sequence data. An early release covering 500 to 750 HLA-typed donors comprised approximately 290 gigabases of sequencing data and tens of millions of unique TCR sequences. Among the roughly 400 genotyped donors, around 81% belonged to the genetic ancestry cluster associated with self-reported Caucasian donors. The study was designed to test whether signatures of past pathogen exposure could be identified by cataloging public T cell receptors. The study used immunosequencing to profile the T cell repertoires of under 700 subjects and linked those repertoires to cytomegalovirus serostatus. A separate validation cohort of 100 to 150 different subjects was used in addition to the 666-subject first cohort. High-throughput TCR immunosequencing, statistical association of individual TCRs with disease status, and machine learning were combined to predict cytomegalovirus infection status. To study patterns of TCR occurrence, a later analysis re-analyzed previously published TCR beta repertoires from several hundred donors and added high-resolution HLA genotyping. The later analysis used no new phenotypic data to find candidate immune exposures, relying instead on TCR beta sequences and their occurrence across donors. An earlier analysis of several hundred of the donors applied high-throughput TCR beta sequencing to assess whether each TCR beta V gene segment acted as functional or pseudogenic. Donor age, sex, ethnicity and CMV serostatus were collected together with the repertoire data. Genome-wide SNP genotypes for about three fifths of the roughly 670 donors were used in a later genetic analysis, which treated that subset as a discovery cohort. Every repertoire in the discovery cohort had been generated on one and the same sequencing platform. HLA typing included class I and class II loci at four-digit resolution. Typing coverage differed by locus: A, B, C, DRB1 and DQB1 were typed in roughly 620-630 donors, DQA1 in around 500, DPA1 in 600 to 610, and DPB1 in roughly 470. Roughly 5 DR-DQ haplotypes were treated as single units for association and clustering because of strong linkage in the cohort. On average, 235,054 unique TCR beta nucleotide sequences were sequenced per donor among 398 genotyped donors of the cohort, with roughly 18% of those sequences being non-productive.

The cohort consisted of 600 to 750 healthy bone marrow donors. At the time of sampling, every cohort member was nominally healthy, though immune exposures that went unrecorded were likely present. The donor was CMV seropositive and was included in the group of 250 to 350 seropositive cohort members. Each donor provided a peripheral blood sample, and peripheral blood mononuclear cells were used for TCR beta sequencing. The Qiagen DNeasy Blood Extraction Kit was used to extract genomic DNA from the blood cell samples. What the authors observed across the whole study: In an earlier analysis of a few hundred of the donors, most TCR beta V segments were observed in productive rearrangements about 87% or about 30% of the time, broadly matching IMGT annotations. The presence/absence analyses assumed that sequencing depth was roughly uniform across donors, and that assumption may not be true. In a later analysis, several top co-occurrence clusters were reported to appear linked to parvovirus B19, influenza, CMV and Epstein-Barr virus. Most TCR sequences were seen in very few donors, while some public TCRs were found in many individuals. It was suggested by the authors that the approach could potentially be generalized to other disease states and immunological phenotypes. Because counts were too low, about 18 rarely observed V segments, including chromosome 9 orphons, were excluded from the earlier analysis of around 590 of the donors. An association between a missense DCLRE1C variant and V-gene and J-gene trimming of TCR beta chains was found in a later genetic analysis and replicated in an independent cohort. The only immune exposure information available for the cohort was CMV serostatus. A total of 150 to 200 TCR beta chains were listed by the study as associated with cytomegalovirus. A further reported finding was that TCR beta sequences accurately predicted the HLA-A and HLA-B alleles for most subjects in the first cohort. In vitro tests confirmed that a few of the cytomegalovirus-associated TCR beta chains recognize cytomegalovirus antigens. In a later analysis, some 17,000 TCR beta sequences were associated with specific HLA alleles at a false discovery rate of 0.05. Compared with equally common non-associated chains, HLA-associated TCR beta chains in a later analysis were more clonally expanded and had lower generation probabilities. Linkage disequilibrium might explain the correlated functional status among segregating V segments, but an unknown experimental factor could not be ruled out. In this cohort, only TCR beta chains were sequenced, and detectable features were limited by the absence of alpha or paired-chain data. In a later analysis, the rate of TCR association differed among HLA loci, with DRB1 alleles having the most associated TCRs and HLA-C alleles having the fewest. A later analysis found that most CMV-associated TCR beta chains appeared HLA-restricted, with HLA associations seemingly driven largely by CMV exposure. HLA typing was unavailable for some donors at each locus, so association tests used only the typed subset. The 87-base-pair reads could not distinguish some IMGT-functional V segments, including TRBV6-2 and TRBV6-3, so those segments were excluded. In both the original and validation cohorts, the classifier was reported to diagnose cytomegalovirus status with high specificity and sensitivity. A cluster of highly shared sequence variants was judged likely to be a technical artifact of the sequencing pipeline. Compared with the 666-donor mean, donors in an Asian-associated ancestry cluster had fewer N-insertions in productive TCRs, according to a later genetic analysis. Assigning TCR associations to individual alleles was difficult when HLA alleles, especially DR and DQ, strongly co-occurred.

Per the germline V gene, SGHTA is the CDR1 and FQGTGA is the CDR2. The junction shows trimming of 3 bases on V and 8 bases on J, and the gene matches do not reach 2 bases of it. Inclusive of the bounding cysteine and phenylalanine, the CDR3 is 12 residues long. Left in the record is the CDR3 DNA by itself, 36 bases read in frame from the first base. Remarks on this clone: Its antigen specificity is not known. No base-level quality is on record; no much larger clone is a single base apart.

The method behind the library was the immunoSEQ multiplex PCR assay. A mixture of 60 forward primers for TCR Vbeta segments and 13 reverse primers for TCR Jbeta segments was used in the multiplex PCR. A multiplex PCR assay on genomic DNA amplified the CDR3 region of rearranged TCR beta genes. Amplified TCR beta libraries were sequenced as 87-base-pair reads on the Illumina HiSeq System. The study's processing was this. A later analysis counted about 80 million unique TCR beta chains across the 640 or so repertoires, and roughly 11 million of these chains were shared by at least two donors. Raw reads were error-corrected and collapsed into unique sequences with a nearest-neighbor algorithm that merged closely related sequences to remove PCR and sequencing errors. CDR3 sequences were aligned to IMGT reference sequences to assign V, D and J gene segments. For a sequence to be retained, at least a six-nucleotide match to both a V gene segment and a J gene segment was required. Rearrangements were classified as productive when the CDR3 lacked stop codons and remained in frame with V and J, and all other rearrangements were classified as non-productive. CDR3 was defined according to IMGT convention as the region running from the second conserved V-encoded cysteine to the conserved J-encoded phenylalanine. The earlier analysis of about 570 of the donors excluded any sequence lacking an unambiguous match to a single V gene segment. In an earlier analysis of around 600 of the donors, V segments were called functional above 56.7% productive rearrangements and were called segregating when the between-donor standard deviation exceeded 5%. A statistical classification framework was built for diagnosing cytomegalovirus status from the catalog of TCR beta chain sequences. A later analysis assigned V and J genes by comparing TCR nucleotide sequences with IMGT/GENE-DB human TR gene sequences. A later analysis assigned CDR3 sequences and most-parsimonious VDJ recombination scenarios with the TCRdist pipeline. In a later analysis, each TCR beta chain was defined by its CDR3 amino acid sequence together with its V-gene family, and reads lacking a unique V-gene family were excluded. To address suspected cross-contamination and a sequencing artifact, a later analysis removed several hundred highly shared, low-generation-probability nucleotide sequences. For each public chain, a later analysis derived a clonal expansion index from normalized ranks of inferred template counts within each repertoire. Generation probabilities in a later analysis came from a VDJ recombination model fitted to out-of-frame rearrangements, and those results were checked against IGoR. In a later analysis, hypergeometric tests were used to score TCR-TCR, TCR-HLA and TCR-CMV co-occurrence, with a repertoire-size bias correction applied to TCR pairs. To estimate false discovery rates, a later analysis permuted the HLA or CMV assignments 20 times. In a later analysis, co-occurring TCRs were grouped using DBSCAN, with TCRdist sequence similarity added in when clustering inside HLA-allele-positive subsets. Repertoires with fewer than 30,000 or more than 120,000 public chains, plus five repertoires with anomalous nucleotide sharing, were excluded from co-occurrence clustering. Not all clones reach the TCRdb copy of this immuneACCESS table, which keeps in-frame sequences only. Checked studies attribute under half of the gap to unresolved V genes and leave the rest unexplained. V, J and clone size are those of that table, while D and trimming were read from the DNA. The sample profile shows 100,000 or so clones; roughly 80% of them were found once. The ten largest clonotypes hold over 4% of the sample.

The clonotype originates from a female donor in good health and CMV-seropositive. The chain is assembled from TRBV7-3 and TRBJ1-1; TRBD1 lines up with 8 middle nucleotides. Sequenced input: PBMCs. CDR3 sequence: CASSFGQGEAFF. Here is the DNA: TGTGCCAGCAGCTTTGGACAGGGCGAAGCTTTCTTT.